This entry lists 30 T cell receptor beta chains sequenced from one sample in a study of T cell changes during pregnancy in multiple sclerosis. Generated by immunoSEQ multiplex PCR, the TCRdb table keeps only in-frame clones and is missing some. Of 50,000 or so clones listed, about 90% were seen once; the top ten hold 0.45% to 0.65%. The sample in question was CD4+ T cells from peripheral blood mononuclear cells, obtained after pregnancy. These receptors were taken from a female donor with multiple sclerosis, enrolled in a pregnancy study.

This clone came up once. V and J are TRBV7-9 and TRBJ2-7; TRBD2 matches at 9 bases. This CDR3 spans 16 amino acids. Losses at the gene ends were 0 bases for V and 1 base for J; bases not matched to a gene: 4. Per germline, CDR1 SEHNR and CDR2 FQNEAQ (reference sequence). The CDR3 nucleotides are TGTGCCAGCAGCTTAGCGCTGGCGGGAGGGTCCTACGAGCAGTACTTC. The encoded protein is CASSLALAGGSYEQYF.

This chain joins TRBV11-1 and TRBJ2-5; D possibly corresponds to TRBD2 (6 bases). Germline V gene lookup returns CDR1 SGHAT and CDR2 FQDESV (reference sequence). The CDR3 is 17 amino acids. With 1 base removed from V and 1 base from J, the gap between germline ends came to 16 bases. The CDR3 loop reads CASSLGSGLALQETQYF. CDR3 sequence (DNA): TGTGCCAGCAGCTTAGGCAGCGGGCTAGCCCTCCAAGAGACCCAGTACTTC.

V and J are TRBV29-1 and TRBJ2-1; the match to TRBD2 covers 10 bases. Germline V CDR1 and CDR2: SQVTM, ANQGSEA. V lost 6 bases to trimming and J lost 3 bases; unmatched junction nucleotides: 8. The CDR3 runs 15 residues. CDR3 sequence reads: CSVGLGTSVYNEQFF. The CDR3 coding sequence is TGCAGCGTCGGTCTGGGGACTAGCGTCTACAATGAGCAGTTCTTC.

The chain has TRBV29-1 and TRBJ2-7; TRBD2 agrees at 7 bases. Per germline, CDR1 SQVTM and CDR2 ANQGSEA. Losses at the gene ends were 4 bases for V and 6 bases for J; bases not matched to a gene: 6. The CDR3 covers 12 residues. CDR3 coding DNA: TGCAGCGTTGTCGGGACTACCCTCGAGCAGTACTTC. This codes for CSVVGTTLEQYF.

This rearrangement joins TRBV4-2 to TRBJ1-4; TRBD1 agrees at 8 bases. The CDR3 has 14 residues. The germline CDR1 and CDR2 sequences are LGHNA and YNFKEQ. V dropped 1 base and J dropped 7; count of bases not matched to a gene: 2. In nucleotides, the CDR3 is TGTGCCAGCAGCCAAGGGACAGGGTTTGAAAAACTGTTTTTT. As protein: CASSQGTGFEKLFF.

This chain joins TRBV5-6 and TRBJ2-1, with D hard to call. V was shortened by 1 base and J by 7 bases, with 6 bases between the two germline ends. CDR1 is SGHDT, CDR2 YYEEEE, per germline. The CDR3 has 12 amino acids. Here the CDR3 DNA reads TGTGCCAGCAGCTTGTGGCAGAATGAGCAGTTCTTC. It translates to CASSLWQNEQFF.

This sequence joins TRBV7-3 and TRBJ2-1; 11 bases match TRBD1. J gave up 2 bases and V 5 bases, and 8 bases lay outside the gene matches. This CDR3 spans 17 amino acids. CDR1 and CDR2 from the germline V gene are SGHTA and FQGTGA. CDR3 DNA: TGTGCCAGCAGCGCCCAACCGGGACAGGGGGCCTACAATGAGCAGTTCTTC. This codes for CASSAQPGQGAYNEQFF.

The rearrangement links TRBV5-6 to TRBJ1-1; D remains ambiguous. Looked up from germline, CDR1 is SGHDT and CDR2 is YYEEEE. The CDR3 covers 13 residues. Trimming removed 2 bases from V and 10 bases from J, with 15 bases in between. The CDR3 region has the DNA TGTGCCAGCAGCTTTTCTAACAACCTAGGAGCTTTCTTT. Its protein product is CASSFSNNLGAFF.

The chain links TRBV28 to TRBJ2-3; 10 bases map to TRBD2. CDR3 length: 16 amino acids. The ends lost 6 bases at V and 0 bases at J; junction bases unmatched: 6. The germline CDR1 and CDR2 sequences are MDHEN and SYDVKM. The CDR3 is CASSPAGGTSTDTQYF. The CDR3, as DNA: TGTGCCAGCAGCCCAGCGGGAGGGACTAGCACAGATACGCAGTATTTT.

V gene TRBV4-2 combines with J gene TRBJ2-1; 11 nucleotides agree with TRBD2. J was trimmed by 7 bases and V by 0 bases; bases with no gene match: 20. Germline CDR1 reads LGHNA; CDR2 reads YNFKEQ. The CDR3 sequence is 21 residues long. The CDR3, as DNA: TGTGCCAGCAGCCAAGACGAAGGGGGTAGGGCTAGCGGGAGGTTGAGGAATGAGCAGTTCTTC. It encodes CASSQDEGGRASGRLRNEQFF.

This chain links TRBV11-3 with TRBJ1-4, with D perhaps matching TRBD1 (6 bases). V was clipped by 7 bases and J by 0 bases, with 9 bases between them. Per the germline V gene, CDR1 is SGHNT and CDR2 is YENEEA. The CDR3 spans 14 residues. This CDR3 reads CASTDSATNEKLFF. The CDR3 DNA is TGTGCCAGCACGGACAGCGCAACTAATGAAAAACTGTTTTTT.

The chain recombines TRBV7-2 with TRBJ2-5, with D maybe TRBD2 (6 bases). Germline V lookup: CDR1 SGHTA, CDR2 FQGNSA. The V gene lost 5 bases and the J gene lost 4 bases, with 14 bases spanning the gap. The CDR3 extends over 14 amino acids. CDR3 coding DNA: TGTGCCAGCAGCCCCCAGTACGGGAGAGAGACCCAGTACTTC. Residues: CASSPQYGRETQYF.

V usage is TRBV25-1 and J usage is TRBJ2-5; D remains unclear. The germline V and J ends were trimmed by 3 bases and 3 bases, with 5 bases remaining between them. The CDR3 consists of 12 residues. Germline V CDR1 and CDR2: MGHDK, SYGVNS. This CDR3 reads CASSDPKETQYF. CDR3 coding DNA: TGTGCCAGCAGTGACCCAAAAGAGACCCAGTACTTC. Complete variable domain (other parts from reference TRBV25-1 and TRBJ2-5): EADIYQTPRYLVIGTGKKITLECSQTMGHDKMYWYQQDPGMELHLIHYSYGVNSTEKGDLSSESTVSRIRTEHFPLTLESARPSHTSQYLCASSDPKETQYFGPGTRLLVL.

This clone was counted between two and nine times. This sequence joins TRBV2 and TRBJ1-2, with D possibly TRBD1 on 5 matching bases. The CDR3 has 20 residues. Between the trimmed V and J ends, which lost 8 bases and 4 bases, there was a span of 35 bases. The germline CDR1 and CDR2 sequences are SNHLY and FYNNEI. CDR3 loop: CASAVVRRGTVRQRPYGYTF. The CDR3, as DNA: TGTGCCAGCGCTGTAGTAAGGAGGGGAACCGTGAGACAGAGGCCCTATGGCTACACCTTC.

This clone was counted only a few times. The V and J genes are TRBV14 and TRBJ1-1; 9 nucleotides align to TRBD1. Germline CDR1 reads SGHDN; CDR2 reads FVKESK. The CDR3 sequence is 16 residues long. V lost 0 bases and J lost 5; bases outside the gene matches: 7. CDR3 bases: TGTGCCAGCAGCCAAGATCAGTACAGGGGGCGAACTGAAGCTTTCTTT. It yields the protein CASSQDQYRGRTEAFF.

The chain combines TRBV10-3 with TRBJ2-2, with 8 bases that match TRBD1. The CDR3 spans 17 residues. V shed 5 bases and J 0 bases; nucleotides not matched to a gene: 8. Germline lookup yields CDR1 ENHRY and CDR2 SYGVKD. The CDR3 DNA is TGTGCCATCAGTCCCTCCGGGACAGGAGCGAACACCGGGGAGCTGTTTTTT. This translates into CAISPSGTGANTGELFF.

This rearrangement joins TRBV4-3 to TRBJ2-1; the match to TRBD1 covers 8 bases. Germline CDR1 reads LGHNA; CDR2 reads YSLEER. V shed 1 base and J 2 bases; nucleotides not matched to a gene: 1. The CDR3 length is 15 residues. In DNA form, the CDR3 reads TGCGCCAGCAGCCAAGGGACAGGGACCTACAATGAGCAGTTCTTC. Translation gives CASSQGTGTYNEQFF.

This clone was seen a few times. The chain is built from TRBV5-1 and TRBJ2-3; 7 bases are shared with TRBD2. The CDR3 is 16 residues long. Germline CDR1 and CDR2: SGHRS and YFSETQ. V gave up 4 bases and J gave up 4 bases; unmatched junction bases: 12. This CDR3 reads CASSVGMGGEPDTQYF. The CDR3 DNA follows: TGCGCCAGCAGCGTTGGGATGGGGGGGGAGCCAGATACGCAGTATTTT.

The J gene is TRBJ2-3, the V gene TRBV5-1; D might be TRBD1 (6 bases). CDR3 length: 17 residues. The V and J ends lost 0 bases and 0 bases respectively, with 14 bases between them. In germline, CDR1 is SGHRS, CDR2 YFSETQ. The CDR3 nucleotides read TGCGCCAGCAGCTTGGCCCGGGACATCCGGAGCACAGATACGCAGTATTTT. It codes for CASSLARDIRSTDTQYF.

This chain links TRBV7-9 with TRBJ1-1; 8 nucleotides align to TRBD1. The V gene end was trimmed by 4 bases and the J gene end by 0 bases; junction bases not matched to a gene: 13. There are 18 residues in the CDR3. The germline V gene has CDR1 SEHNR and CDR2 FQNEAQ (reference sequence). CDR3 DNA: TGTGCCAGCAGCTCCCCGAAGACAGGGGCCTCAATGAACACTGAAGCTTTCTTT. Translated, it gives CASSSPKTGASMNTEAFF.

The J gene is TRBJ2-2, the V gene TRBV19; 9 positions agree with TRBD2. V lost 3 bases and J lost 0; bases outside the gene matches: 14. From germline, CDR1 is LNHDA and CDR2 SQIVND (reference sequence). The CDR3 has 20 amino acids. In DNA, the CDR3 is TGTGCCAGTAGTATTAAGCTCGGGCGAGCTAGCGGGACGAACACCGGGGAGCTGTTTTTT. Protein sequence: CASSIKLGRASGTNTGELFF.

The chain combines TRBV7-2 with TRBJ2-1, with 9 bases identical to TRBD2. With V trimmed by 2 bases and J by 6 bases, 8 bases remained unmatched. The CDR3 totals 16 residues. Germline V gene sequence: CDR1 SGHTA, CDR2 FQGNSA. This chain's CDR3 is CASSLSPAGGLNEQFF. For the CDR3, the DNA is TGTGCCAGCAGCTTATCCCCAGCGGGAGGACTCAATGAGCAGTTCTTC.

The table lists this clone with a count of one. CDR3 in DNA: TGTGCCAGCAGCTTAAGGTCTATGGCGGTCAATGAGCAGTTCTTC. Translated: CASSLRSMAVNEQFF. The gene calls are TRBV7-2 and TRBJ2-1; no clear D. V lost 2 bases and J lost 6, with 14 bases in between. CDR1 SGHTA and CDR2 FQGNSA come from the germline V gene. The CDR3 length is 15 residues.

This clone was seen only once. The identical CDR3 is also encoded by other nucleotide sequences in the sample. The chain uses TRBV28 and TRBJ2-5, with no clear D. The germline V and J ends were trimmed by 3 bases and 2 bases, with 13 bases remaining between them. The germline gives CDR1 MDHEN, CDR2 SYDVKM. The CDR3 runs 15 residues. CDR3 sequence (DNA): TGTGCCAGCAGTTTCTCATCCGGCGGACAAGAGACCCAGTACTTC. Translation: CASSFSSGGQETQYF.

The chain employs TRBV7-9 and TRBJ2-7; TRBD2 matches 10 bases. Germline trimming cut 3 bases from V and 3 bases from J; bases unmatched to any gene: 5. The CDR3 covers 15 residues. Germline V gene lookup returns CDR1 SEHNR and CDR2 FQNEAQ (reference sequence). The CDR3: CASSLSGRAIYEQYF. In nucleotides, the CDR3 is TGTGCCAGCAGCTTGAGCGGGAGGGCCATCTACGAGCAGTACTTC.

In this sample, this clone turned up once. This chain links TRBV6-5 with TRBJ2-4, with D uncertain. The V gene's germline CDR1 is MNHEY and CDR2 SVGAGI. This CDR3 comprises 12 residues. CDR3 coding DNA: TGTGCGGCCAGCCGGCGAGGAGACATTCAGTACTTC. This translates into CAASRRGDIQYF.

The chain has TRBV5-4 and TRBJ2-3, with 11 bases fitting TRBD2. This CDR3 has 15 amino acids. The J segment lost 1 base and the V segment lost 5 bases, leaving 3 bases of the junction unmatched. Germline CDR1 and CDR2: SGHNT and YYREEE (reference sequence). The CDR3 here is CASRLAGARTDTQYF. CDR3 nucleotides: TGTGCCAGCAGACTAGCGGGAGCCCGCACAGATACGCAGTATTTT.

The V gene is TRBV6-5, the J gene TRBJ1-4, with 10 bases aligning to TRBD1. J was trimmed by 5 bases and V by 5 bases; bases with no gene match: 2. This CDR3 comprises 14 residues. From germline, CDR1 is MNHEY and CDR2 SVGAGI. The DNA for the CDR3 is TGTGCCAGCAGTACGACAGGGGGCAATGAAAAACTGTTTTTT. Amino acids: CASSTTGGNEKLFF.

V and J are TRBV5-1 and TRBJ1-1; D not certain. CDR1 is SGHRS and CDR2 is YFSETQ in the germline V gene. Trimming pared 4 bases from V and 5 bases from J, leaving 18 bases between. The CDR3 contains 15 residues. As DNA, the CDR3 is TGCGCCAGCAGCCCAAATACGGAATGGAGAACTGAAGCTTTCTTT. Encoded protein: CASSPNTEWRTEAFF.

The CDR3 DNA reads as TGTGCCAGCAGAAACCTTAGACTAGCCGGTGAGCAGTTCTTC. Translated, it gives CASRNLRLAGEQFF. The J gene is TRBJ2-1, the V gene TRBV7-2; TRBD2 matches 7 bases. J gave up 9 bases and V 6 bases, and 11 bases lay outside the gene matches. The CDR3 sequence is 14 residues long. Per the germline V gene, CDR1 is SGHTA and CDR2 is FQGNSA.